A selection of T cell receptor beta chains follows, all from one sample in a study of response to subunit inactivated influenza vaccine. TCRdb re-analysed the RT-PCR reads in MiXCR, keeping a single row per CDR3 protein. The table lists about 800,000 distinct CDR3 sequences, 21% of them singletons. Sequenced here: PBMCs from blood, sampled approximately 5 days after vaccination. These receptors originate from a man aged 50 to 60 who received an inactivated influenza vaccine. Both conserved end residues are part of each CDR3. The D gene is left open where the match is weak. Size values are once, few and many counts, or a class for expanded clones, and some rows have none.

d_call,j_call,clone_size,v_call,cdr3_nt,cdr3_aa
NA,TRBJ2-7,many,TRBV5-1,TGTGCCAGCAGCTTGGTTTCTTCGTCCTACGAGCAGTACTTC,CASSLVSSSYEQYF
NA,TRBJ2-3,NA,TRBV14,TGTGCCAGCAGCCAAGACACCACAGATACGCAGTATTTT,CASSQDTTDTQYF
NA,TRBJ2-1,NA,TRBV27,TGTGCCAGCAGTAACCAAAACTCTTACAATGAGCAGTTCTTC,CASSNQNSYNEQFF
TRBD2,TRBJ2-6,few,TRBV6-2/TRBV6-3,TGTGCCAGCGCCAGAGCGGGAACGTCTGGGGCCAACGTCCTGACTTTC,CASARAGTSGANVLTF
NA,TRBJ1-5,few,TRBV2,TGTGCCAGCAGTGGGGACGCTGCGGGCAATCAGCCCCAGCATTTT,CASSGDAAGNQPQHF
NA,TRBJ2-5,NA,TRBV7-2,TGTGCCAGCAGCCTCAGGGGACGGTACCAAGAGACCCAGTACTTC,CASSLRGRYQETQYF
NA,TRBJ2-2,NA,TRBV24-1,TGTGCCACCAGTGATTTGCTACAGAACACCGGGGAGCTGTTTTTT,CATSDLLQNTGELFF
NA,TRBJ1-6,NA,TRBV4-1,TGCGCCAGCCGGGTTGGAGGGAGTAATTCACCCCTCCACTTT,CASRVGGSNSPLHF
TRBD1,TRBJ2-1,many,TRBV5-1,TGCGCCAGCAGCTTGGGGAGCCCAGGGGGTAATGAGCAGTTCTTC,CASSLGSPGGNEQFF
NA,TRBJ1-2,NA,TRBV7-2,TGTGCCAGCAGCTTAATCGGCAGGCCCAGGGGTGGCTACACCTTC,CASSLIGRPRGGYTF
TRBD1,TRBJ2-1,few,TRBV12-3/TRBV12-4,TGTGCCAGCAGTTTTCGGGGACAGGGGATTCCCAATGAGCAGTTCTTC,CASSFRGQGIPNEQFF
NA,TRBJ2-5,NA,TRBV4-1,TGCGCCAGCAGCCCGGGGGTGAACCAAGAGACCCAGTACTTC,CASSPGVNQETQYF
NA,TRBJ2-3,few,TRBV5-6,TGTGCCAGCAGCTGGGCCACAGATACGCAGTATTTT,CASSWATDTQYF
TRBD1,TRBJ2-1,NA,TRBV27,TGTGCCAGCAGTCTCAGGGGGCCCTATTACTACAATGAGCAGTTCTTC,CASSLRGPYYYNEQFF
TRBD2,TRBJ2-1,NA,TRBV20-1,TGCAGTGCTAGAGATCTCGGGGGGGCCAGGAATGAGCAGTTCTTC,CSARDLGGARNEQFF
TRBD2,TRBJ2-1,many,TRBV12-3/TRBV12-4,TGTGCCAGCAGCTCGGGACTAGCGGGGCTCGATGAGCAGTTCTTC,CASSSGLAGLDEQFF
TRBD1,TRBJ2-7,NA,TRBV29-1,TGCAGCGGTGAGGACAGGGCGCATGCCTACGAGCAGTACTTC,CSGEDRAHAYEQYF
TRBD2,TRBJ2-5,NA,TRBV20-1,TGCAGTGCTAGATCCGGGGGGGCCACAGAGACCCAGTACTTC,CSARSGGATETQYF
NA,TRBJ2-3,few,TRBV7-9,TGTGCCAGCAGCTTCAAGGGCGGCCCCCCGGATACGCAGTATTTT,CASSFKGGPPDTQYF
TRBD2,TRBJ2-7,NA,TRBV28,TGTGCCAGTCTAGCGGGAGGCCACTACTACGAGCAGTACTTC,CASLAGGHYYEQYF
NA,TRBJ1-2,few,TRBV24-1,TGTGCCACACAGGGTGATTTCGGAGGCTACACCTTC,CATQGDFGGYTF
NA,TRBJ2-5,NA,TRBV3-1,TGTGCCAGCAGCCAAGAGGTGGGGGCTGGGGAGACCCAGTACTTC,CASSQEVGAGETQYF
TRBD2,TRBJ2-1,many,TRBV5-1,TGCGCCAGCGCGGGGGGGGACAGAGACTACAATGAGCAGTTCTTC,CASAGGDRDYNEQFF
NA,TRBJ2-5,once,TRBV28,TGTGCCAGCAGCCCGCCCGACAGGTTGCTGGGGGCCCAGTACTTC,CASSPPDRLLGAQYF
TRBD1,TRBJ1-6,NA,TRBV6-4,TGTGCCAGCAGTGTCTCGGACAGGGTGGGATCACCCCTCCACTTT,CASSVSDRVGSPLHF
TRBD2,TRBJ2-1,NA,TRBV29-1,TGCAGCGTTAGTTCTAGCGGGTACAATGAGCAGTTCTTC,CSVSSSGYNEQFF
NA,TRBJ1-2,NA,TRBV6-5,TGTGCCAGCAGTTACTCGCCGAGGAAATCTAACTATGGCTACACCTTC,CASSYSPRKSNYGYTF
NA,TRBJ2-1,NA,TRBV7-3,TGTGCCAGCAGCCAGTCACAGGGAAATGAGCAGTTCTTC,CASSQSQGNEQFF
TRBD2,TRBJ2-5,many,TRBV28,TGTGCCAGCAGTTTAAGGAGGCGGGAGGGCCGAGAGACCCAGTACTTC,CASSLRRREGRETQYF
TRBD1,TRBJ2-5,NA,TRBV11-2,TGTGCCAGCAGATATGGACAGGGGACGCTCTTC,CASRYGQGTLF
NA,TRBJ1-5,NA,TRBV7-2,TGTGCCAGCAGCCCTAGCCTGGGAAGCAATCAGCCCCAGCATTTT,CASSPSLGSNQPQHF
NA,TRBJ2-7,many,TRBV29-1,TGCAGCGTTGAAGGTCTTTATAATGAAGAGCAGTACTTC,CSVEGLYNEEQYF
TRBD2,TRBJ2-7,NA,TRBV24-1,TGTGCCACCGGAGAGAGCGGGAGTTACGAGCAGTACTTC,CATGESGSYEQYF
NA,TRBJ2-3,NA,TRBV27,TGTGCCAGCAGTTTACAGATGACAGCCACAGATACGCAGTATTTT,CASSLQMTATDTQYF
TRBD1,TRBJ1-4,NA,TRBV5-1,TGCGCCAGCAGCCCGACAGGGGATTCGTCCAGTGAAAAACTGTTTTTT,CASSPTGDSSSEKLFF
TRBD1,TRBJ1-5,few,TRBV2,TGTGCCAGCAGTCCCCCCATCGGACAGGGGAGGAATCAGCCCCAGCATTTT,CASSPPIGQGRNQPQHF
TRBD1,TRBJ1-5,NA,TRBV30,TGTGCCTGGAGTGTTGGCAGGGGGCTTAGCGATCAGCCCCAGCATTTT,CAWSVGRGLSDQPQHF
NA,TRBJ1-1,NA,TRBV3-1,TGTGCCAGCAGCCCGGGGACCTCGGGATCTTTCTTT,CASSPGTSGSFF
TRBD2,TRBJ2-7,few,TRBV25-1,TGTGCCAGCAGTGAATGGGGCCAGGATAGCGGGAAGCGCTACGAGCAGTACTTC,CASSEWGQDSGKRYEQYF
NA,TRBJ2-3,NA,TRBV5-6,TGTGCCAGCAGCTCTGGGGGGTTGCGCACAGATACGCAGTATTTT,CASSSGGLRTDTQYF
NA,TRBJ2-3,NA,TRBV20-1,TGCAGTGCTAGAGGCGGAGTTGCAAACACAGATACGCAGTATTTT,CSARGGVANTDTQYF
NA,TRBJ2-5,few,TRBV20-1,TGCAGTGCTAGAGATTGGCAGCCACAAGAGACCCAGTACTTC,CSARDWQPQETQYF
TRBD1,TRBJ2-5,few,TRBV29-1,TGCAGCGTCCGACAGGGGGCGGGAGAGACCCAGTACTTC,CSVRQGAGETQYF
NA,TRBJ1-4,many,TRBV12-3/TRBV12-4,TGTGCCAGCAGTTTAGCGTATGATCCAGGGGAAAAACTGTTTTTT,CASSLAYDPGEKLFF
NA,TRBJ2-1,NA,TRBV18,TGTGCCAGCTCACTTTGGGGAGCTGAGCAGTTCTTC,CASSLWGAEQFF
NA,TRBJ2-5,few,TRBV7-2,TGTGCCAGCAGCTTGGGATGGGGCAAGACCCAGTACTTC,CASSLGWGKTQYF
TRBD1,TRBJ1-2,many,TRBV5-1,TGCGCCAGCAGCGCGGACGGCAGGGGGCAAACGGGCTACACCTTC,CASSADGRGQTGYTF
NA,TRBJ2-7,few,TRBV10-3,TGTGCCATCATGTCCGTGACACCCCTCTGGGAGCAGTACTTC,CAIMSVTPLWEQYF
NA,TRBJ2-7,many,TRBV27,TGTGCCAGCAGTTTCGGCCAATCCTACGAGCAGTACTTC,CASSFGQSYEQYF
NA,TRBJ2-6,few,TRBV20-1,TGCAGTGCCAGACCGAGGGCTGGGGCCAACGTCCTGACTTTC,CSARPRAGANVLTF
NA,TRBJ2-2,many,TRBV12-3/TRBV12-4,TGTGCCAGCACCTTGCTCACCGGGGAGCTGTTTTTT,CASTLLTGELFF
NA,TRBJ2-7,few,TRBV6-1,TGTGCCAGCGACCGGGACATCTCCTACGAGCAGTACTTC,CASDRDISYEQYF
NA,TRBJ1-6,NA,TRBV11-2,TGTGCCAGCAGCCCGTATCGCTTAGGACTTGACCCGCGTGATTCACCCCTCCACTTT,CASSPYRLGLDPRDSPLHF
NA,TRBJ1-1,NA,TRBV5-1,TGCGCCAGCAGAGCTGTGGCACTGAACACTGAAGCTTTCTTT,CASRAVALNTEAFF
NA,TRBJ2-3,few,TRBV20-1,TGCAGTGCCCGCCGTAGGGCCGGGGCAGATACGCAGTATTTT,CSARRRAGADTQYF